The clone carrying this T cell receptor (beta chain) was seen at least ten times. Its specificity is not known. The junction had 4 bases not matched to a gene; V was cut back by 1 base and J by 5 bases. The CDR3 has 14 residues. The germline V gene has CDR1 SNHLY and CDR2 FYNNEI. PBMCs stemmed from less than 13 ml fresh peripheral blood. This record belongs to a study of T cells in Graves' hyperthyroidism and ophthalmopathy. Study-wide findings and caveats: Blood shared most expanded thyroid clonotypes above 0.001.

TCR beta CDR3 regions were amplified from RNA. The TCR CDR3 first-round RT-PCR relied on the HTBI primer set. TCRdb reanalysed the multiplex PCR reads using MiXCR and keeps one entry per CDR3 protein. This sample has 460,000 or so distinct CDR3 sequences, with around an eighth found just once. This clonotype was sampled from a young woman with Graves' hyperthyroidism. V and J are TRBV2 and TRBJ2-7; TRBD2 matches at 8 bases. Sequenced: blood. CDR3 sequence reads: CASSEDLAGDEQYF. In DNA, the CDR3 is TGTGCCAGCAGTGAAGACCTAGCGGGTGACGAGCAGTACTTC.